The 7 T cell receptor beta chains reported below all come from one sample, sequenced in a study of T-cell memory formation after mild COVID-19 (dated by TCRdb to the early 2020s). The library relied on 5' RACE. The instrument was an Illumina NovaSeq 6000. TCRdb reprocessing: public reads trimmed at Q25 with fastp, clones called with MiXCR, in-frame beta chains kept. One record per CDR3 amino acid sequence lists the most common genes and DNA. In this sample the table shows 400,000 to 500,000 distinct CDR3 sequences, under 20% of which occur a single time. The top ten hold 20% to 25% of the sample. The sequencing input was PBMCs or a T cell subset sorted from them (not recorded which). Source of these receptors: a young man who had mild COVID-19 (a few samples of this study predate the infection). The sample titles of this study are shuffled in the database, so cell type and time point are left out; the donor was told from shared clones.

A few counts support this clonotype. The rearrangement links TRBV6-6 to TRBJ1-3; D may be TRBD1 (5 bases). Germline CDR1 MNHNY, CDR2 SVGAGI (reference sequence). With 7 bases removed from V and 1 base from J, the gap between germline ends came to 11 bases. The CDR3 has 14 residues. The CDR3 is CASTSGGSGNTIYF. DNA for the CDR3: TGTGCCAGCACCTCCGGGGGATCTGGAAACACCATATATTTT.

The chain links TRBV28 to TRBJ1-1; TRBD1 matches at 9 bases. There are 15 residues in the CDR3. The germline CDR1 and CDR2 sequences are MDHEN and SYDVKM. V shed 5 bases, J shed 5 bases, and the junction held 9 bases outside the gene matches. Here the CDR3 reads CASSLNRGRGTEAFF. The CDR3 DNA follows: TGTGCCAGCAGTCTAAACAGGGGGCGCGGGACTGAAGCTTTCTTT.

This clonotype appeared once. A much larger clone differs by one base, so this may be a read error. This chain connects TRBV11-2 to TRBJ2-3; 11 positions agree with TRBD2. The germline gives CDR1 SGHAT, CDR2 FQNNGV. The V segment lost 6 bases and the J segment 4 bases; nucleotides outside the gene matches: 3. This CDR3 is built from 14 residues. CDR3 in DNA: TGTGCCAGCAGATTGACTAGCGGGGCAGATACGCAGTATTTT. This translates into CASRLTSGADTQYF.

This clonotype was counted a few times. The chain couples TRBV6-4 to TRBJ1-6, with no clear D. Looked up from germline, CDR1 is MRHNA and CDR2 is SNTAGT. The CDR3 has 16 residues. Trimming stripped 0 bases from V and 3 bases from J, with 9 bases between. Written as DNA, the CDR3 is TGTGCCAGCAGTGACTCGTCAATTGGCTATAATTCACCCCTCCACTTT. It codes for CASSDSSIGYNSPLHF.

This clonotype was seen a few times. The chain carries TRBV20-1 and TRBJ2-7; D may be TRBD1 (5 bases). Trimming pared 4 bases from V and 0 bases from J, leaving 16 bases between. The CDR3 contains 15 residues. The germline CDR1 and CDR2 sequences are DFQATT and SNEGSKA (reference sequence). CDR3 bases: TGCAGTGCTATTGTCTTAAGGGGATTCTCCTACGAGCAGTACTTC. It translates to CSAIVLRGFSYEQYF.

This clonotype was counted a few times. This rearrangement joins TRBV5-1 to TRBJ1-2, with TRBD1 identical over 7 bases. Unmatched junction bases numbered 3, after V lost 5 bases and J lost 2 bases. The germline V gene encodes CDR1 SGHRS and CDR2 YFSETQ. This CDR3 is 13 amino acids long. In DNA form, the CDR3 reads TGCGCCAGCAGTATGGGACAGAACTATGGCTACACCTTC. This sequence encodes CASSMGQNYGYTF.

This clonotype was observed a handful of times. V and J are TRBV15 and TRBJ2-3; D is perhaps TRBD2 (6 bases). V shed 3 bases and J shed 1 base, with 17 bases lying between them. The CDR3 covers 17 residues. Germline lookup yields CDR1 LNHNV and CDR2 YYDKDF (reference sequence). CDR3 bases: TGTGCCACCAGCAGGTCCTACTTAGCGGATCGCACAGATACGCAGTATTTT. The encoded protein is CATSRSYLADRTDTQYF.